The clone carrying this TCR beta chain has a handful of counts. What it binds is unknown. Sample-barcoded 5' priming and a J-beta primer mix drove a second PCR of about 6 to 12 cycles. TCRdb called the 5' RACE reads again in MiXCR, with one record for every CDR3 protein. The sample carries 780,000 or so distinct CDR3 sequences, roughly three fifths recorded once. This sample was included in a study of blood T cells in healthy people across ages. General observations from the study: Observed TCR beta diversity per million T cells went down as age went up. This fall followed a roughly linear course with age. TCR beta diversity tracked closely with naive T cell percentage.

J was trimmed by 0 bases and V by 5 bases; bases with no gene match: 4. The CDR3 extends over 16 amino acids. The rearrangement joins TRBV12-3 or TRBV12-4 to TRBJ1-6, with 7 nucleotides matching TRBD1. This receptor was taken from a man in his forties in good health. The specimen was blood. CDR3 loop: CASSPQGSSYNSPLHF. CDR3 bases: TGTGCCAGCAGTCCACAGGGGAGCTCCTATAATTCACCCCTCCACTTT.